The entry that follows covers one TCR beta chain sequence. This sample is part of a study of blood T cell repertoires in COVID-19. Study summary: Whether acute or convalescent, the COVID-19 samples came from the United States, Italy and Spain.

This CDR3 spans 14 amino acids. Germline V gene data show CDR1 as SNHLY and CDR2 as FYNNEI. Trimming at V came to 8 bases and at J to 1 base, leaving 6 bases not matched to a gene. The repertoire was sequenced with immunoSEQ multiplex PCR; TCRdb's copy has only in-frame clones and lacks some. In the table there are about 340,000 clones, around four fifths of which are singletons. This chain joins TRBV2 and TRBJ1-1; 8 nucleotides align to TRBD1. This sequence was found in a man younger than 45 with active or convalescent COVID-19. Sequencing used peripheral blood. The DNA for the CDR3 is TGTGCCAGCTTATGGGACAGGCAGAACACTGAAGCTTTCTTT. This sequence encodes CASLWDRQNTEAFF. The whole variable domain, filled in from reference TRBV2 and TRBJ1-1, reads EPEVTQTPSHQVTQMGQEVILRCVPISNHLYFYWYRQILGQKVEFLVSFYNNEISEKSEIFDDQFSVERPDGSNFTLKIRSTKLEDSAMYFCASLWDRQNTEAFFGQGTRLTVV.